This T cell receptor (beta chain) stems from a study of T cells in Graves' hyperthyroidism and ophthalmopathy. This clonotype showed up many times. There were TCR beta CDR3 regions amplified from RNA transcripts. HTBI primers were used for first-round RT-PCR of the TCR CDR3. TCRdb reprocessed the multiplex PCR reads via MiXCR and lists one record per CDR3 protein. Counted here are about 740,000 distinct CDR3 sequences, 13% to 15% occurring once; the ten biggest clones make up approximately 10%. The CDR3 is made up of 18 amino acids. CDR1 and CDR2 (germline): DFQATT, SNEGSKA (reference sequence). V lost 2 bases to trimming and J lost 4 bases; unmatched junction nucleotides: 16.

This chain joins TRBV20-1 and TRBJ1-1, with 10 bases that match TRBD1. The sequenced sample was blood. The receptor was derived from a woman younger than 35 with Graves' hyperthyroidism. Here the CDR3 DNA reads TGCAGTGCTAGACCCGGAGGAGGGACAGGGGCGATCAGCACTGAAGCTTTCTTT. Its protein is CSARPGGGTGAISTEAFF.